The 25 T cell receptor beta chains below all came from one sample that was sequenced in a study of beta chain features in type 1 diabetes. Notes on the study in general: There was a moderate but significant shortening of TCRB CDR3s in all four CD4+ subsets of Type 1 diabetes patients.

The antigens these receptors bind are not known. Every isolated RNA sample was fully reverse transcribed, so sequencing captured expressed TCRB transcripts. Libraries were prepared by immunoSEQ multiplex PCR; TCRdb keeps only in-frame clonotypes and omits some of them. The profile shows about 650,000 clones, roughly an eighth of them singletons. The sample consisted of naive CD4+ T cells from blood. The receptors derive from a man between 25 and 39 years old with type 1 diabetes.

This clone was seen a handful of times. The CDR3 nucleotides are TGTGCCAGCAGCCGCGACAGGGGGCGGGACGAGCAGTACTTC. Its translation is CASSRDRGRDEQYF. The gene calls are TRBV2 and TRBJ2-7; 10 nucleotides align to TRBD1. This CDR3 comprises 14 residues. Germline lookup yields CDR1 SNHLY and CDR2 FYNNEI. The ends lost 6 bases at V and 5 bases at J; junction bases unmatched: 7.

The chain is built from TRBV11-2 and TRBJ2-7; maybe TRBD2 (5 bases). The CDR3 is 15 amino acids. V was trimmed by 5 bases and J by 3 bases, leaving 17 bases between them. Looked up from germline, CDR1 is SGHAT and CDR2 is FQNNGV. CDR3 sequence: CASSPWVGRDYEQYF. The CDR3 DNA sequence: TGTGCCAGCAGCCCTTGGGTAGGACGGGACTACGAGCAGTACTTC.

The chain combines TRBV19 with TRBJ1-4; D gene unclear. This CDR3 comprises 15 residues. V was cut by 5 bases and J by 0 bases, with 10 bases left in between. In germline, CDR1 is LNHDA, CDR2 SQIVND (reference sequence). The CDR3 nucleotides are TGTGCCAGTAGTGCCAGACGGACAACTAATGAAAAACTGTTTTTT. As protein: CASSARRTTNEKLFF.

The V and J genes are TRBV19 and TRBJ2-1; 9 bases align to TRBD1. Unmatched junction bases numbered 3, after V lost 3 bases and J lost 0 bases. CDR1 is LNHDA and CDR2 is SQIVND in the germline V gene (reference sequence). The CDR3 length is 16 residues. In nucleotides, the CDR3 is TGTGCCAGTAGTATCGGGACAGGGAGCTCCTACAATGAGCAGTTCTTC. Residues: CASSIGTGSSYNEQFF.

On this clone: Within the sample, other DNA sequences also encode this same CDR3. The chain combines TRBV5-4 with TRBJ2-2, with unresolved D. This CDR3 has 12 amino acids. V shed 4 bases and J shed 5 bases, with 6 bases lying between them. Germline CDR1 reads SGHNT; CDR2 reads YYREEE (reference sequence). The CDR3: CASSLDTGELFF. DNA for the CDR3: TGTGCCAGCAGCCTGGATACCGGGGAGCTGTTTTTT.

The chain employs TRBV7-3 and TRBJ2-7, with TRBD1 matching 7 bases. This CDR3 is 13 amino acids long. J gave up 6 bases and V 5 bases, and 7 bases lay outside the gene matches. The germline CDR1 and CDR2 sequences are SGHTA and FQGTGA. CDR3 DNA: TGTGCCAGCAGCCGACAGGGAAGCGGCGAGCAGTACTTC. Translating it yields CASSRQGSGEQYF.

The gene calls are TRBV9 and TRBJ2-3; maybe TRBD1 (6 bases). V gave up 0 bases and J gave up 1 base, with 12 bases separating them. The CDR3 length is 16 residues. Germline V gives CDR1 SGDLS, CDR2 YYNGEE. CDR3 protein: CASSVERTGRTDTQYF. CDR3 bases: TGTGCCAGCAGCGTAGAACGAACAGGGCGCACAGATACGCAGTATTTT.

CDR3 DNA sequence: TGCGCCAGCAGCTTGGGGGGTCCTAGCGAGGGCTCCTACGAGCAGTACTTC. Translation gives CASSLGGPSEGSYEQYF. This rearrangement joins TRBV5-1 to TRBJ2-7; weak D call: TRBD2 (6 bases). The CDR3 contains 17 residues. Germline-derived CDR1 and CDR2 are SGHRS and YFSETQ. The V gene lost 0 bases and the J gene lost 0 bases, with 16 bases spanning the gap.

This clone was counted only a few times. The CDR3 reads CASRSKPGQGKEKLFF. The CDR3 bases are TGTGCCAGCAGATCCAAGCCGGGACAGGGAAAAGAAAAACTGTTTTTT. The chain has TRBV7-2 and TRBJ1-4; 9 positions agree with TRBD1. CDR3 length equals 16 residues. Germline loops: CDR1 SGHTA, CDR2 FQGNSA. The ends lost 6 bases at V and 8 bases at J; junction bases unmatched: 13.

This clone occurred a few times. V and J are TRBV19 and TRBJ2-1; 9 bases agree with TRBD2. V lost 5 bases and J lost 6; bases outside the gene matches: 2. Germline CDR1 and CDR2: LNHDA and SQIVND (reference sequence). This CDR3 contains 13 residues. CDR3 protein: CASSGGGVNEQFF. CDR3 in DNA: TGTGCCAGTAGTGGCGGGGGGGTCAATGAGCAGTTCTTC.

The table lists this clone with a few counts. CDR3 nucleotides: TGTGCCAGCAGCGGATTAAGGGGGTCACCCCTCCACTTT. It encodes CASSGLRGSPLHF. The V call is TRBV5-4, the J call TRBJ1-6; TRBD1 is a possible D gene (6 bases). Per germline, CDR1 SGHNT and CDR2 YYREEE (reference sequence). The CDR3 is made up of 13 amino acids. Trimming pared 4 bases from V and 10 bases from J, leaving 12 bases between.

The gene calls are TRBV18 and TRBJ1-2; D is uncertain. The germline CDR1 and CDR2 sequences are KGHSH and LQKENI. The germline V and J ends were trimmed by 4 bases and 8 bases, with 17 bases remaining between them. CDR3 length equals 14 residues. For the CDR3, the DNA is TGTGCCAGCTCACTTGCCGGGCTTGGGGAAGGCTACACCTTC. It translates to CASSLAGLGEGYTF.

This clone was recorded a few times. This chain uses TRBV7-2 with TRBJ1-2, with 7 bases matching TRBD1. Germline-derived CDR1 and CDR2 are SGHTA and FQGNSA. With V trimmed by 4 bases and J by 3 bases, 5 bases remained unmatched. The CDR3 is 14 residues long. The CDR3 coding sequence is TGTGCCAGCAGCTCCTCCGGGACAGACTATGGCTACACCTTC. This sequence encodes CASSSSGTDYGYTF.

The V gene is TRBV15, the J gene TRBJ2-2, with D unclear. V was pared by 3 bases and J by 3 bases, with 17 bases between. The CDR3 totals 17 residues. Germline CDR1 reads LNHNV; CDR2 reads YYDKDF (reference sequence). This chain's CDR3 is CATSRELNAVDTGELFF. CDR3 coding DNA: TGTGCCACCAGCAGGGAGCTCAACGCTGTAGACACCGGGGAGCTGTTTTTT.

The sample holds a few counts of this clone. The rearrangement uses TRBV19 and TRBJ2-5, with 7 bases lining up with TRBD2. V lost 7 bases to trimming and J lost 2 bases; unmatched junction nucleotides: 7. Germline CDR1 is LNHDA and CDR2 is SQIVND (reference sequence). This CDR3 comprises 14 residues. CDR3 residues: CASNPAGSQETQYF. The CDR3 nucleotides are TGTGCCAGTAATCCAGCGGGGTCGCAAGAGACCCAGTACTTC.

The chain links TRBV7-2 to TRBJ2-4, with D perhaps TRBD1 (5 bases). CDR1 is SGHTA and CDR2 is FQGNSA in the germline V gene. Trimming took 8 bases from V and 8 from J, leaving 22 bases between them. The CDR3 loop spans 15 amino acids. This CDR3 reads CASGSALGPKDIQYF. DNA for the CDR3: TGTGCCAGCGGGTCTGCATTGGGGCCCAAGGACATTCAGTACTTC.

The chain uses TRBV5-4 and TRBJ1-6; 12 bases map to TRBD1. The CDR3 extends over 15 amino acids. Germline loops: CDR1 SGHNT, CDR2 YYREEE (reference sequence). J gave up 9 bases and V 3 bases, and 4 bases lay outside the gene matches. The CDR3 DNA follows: TGTGCCAGCAGCTGGGGACAGGGGGCTGTTTCACCCCTCCACTTT. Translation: CASSWGQGAVSPLHF.

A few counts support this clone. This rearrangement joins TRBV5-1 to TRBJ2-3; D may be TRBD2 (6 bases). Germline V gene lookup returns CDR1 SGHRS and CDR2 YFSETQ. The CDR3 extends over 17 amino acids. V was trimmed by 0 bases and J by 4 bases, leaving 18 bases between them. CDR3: CASSLAGGVRGSDTQYF. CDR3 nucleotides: TGCGCCAGCAGCTTGGCAGGCGGGGTAAGGGGCTCAGATACGCAGTATTTT. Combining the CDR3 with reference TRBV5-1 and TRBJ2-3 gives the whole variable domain KAGVTQTPRYLIKTRGQQVTLSCSPISGHRSVSWYQQTPGQGLQFLFEYFSETQRNKGNFPGRFSGRQFSNSRSEMNVSTLELGDSALYLCASSLAGGVRGSDTQYFGPGTRLTVL.

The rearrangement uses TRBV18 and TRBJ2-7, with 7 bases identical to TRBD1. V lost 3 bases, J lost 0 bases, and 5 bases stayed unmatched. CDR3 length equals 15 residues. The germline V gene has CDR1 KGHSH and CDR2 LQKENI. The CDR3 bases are TGTGCCAGCTCACCGGGGACAGCGGTCTCCTACGAGCAGTACTTC. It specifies CASSPGTAVSYEQYF.

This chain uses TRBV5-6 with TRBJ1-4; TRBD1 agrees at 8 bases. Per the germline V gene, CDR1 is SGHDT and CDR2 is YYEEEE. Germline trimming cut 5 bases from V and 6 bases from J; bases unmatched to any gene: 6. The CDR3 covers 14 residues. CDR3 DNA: TGTGCCAGCAGGACTCAGGGGGCGGATGAAAAACTGTTTTTT. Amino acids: CASRTQGADEKLFF.

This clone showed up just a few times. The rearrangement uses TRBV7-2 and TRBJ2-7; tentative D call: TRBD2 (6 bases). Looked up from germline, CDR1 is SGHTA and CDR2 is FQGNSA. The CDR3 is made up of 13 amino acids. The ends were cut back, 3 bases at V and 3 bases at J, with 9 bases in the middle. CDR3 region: CASSFPGVYEQYF. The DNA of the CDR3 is TGTGCCAGCAGCTTTCCGGGGGTCTACGAGCAGTACTTC.

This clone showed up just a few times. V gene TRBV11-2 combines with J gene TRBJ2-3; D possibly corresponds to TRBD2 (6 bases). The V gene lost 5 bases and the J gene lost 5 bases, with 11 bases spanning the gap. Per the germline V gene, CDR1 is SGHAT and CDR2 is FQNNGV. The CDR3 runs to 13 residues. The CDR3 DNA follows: TGTGCCAGCAGCCCCCCGGGGGTAGATACGCAGTATTTT. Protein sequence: CASSPPGVDTQYF.

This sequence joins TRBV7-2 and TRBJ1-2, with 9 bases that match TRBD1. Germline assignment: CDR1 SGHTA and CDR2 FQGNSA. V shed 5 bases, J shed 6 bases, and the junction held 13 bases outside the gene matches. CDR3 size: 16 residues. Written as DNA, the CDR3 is TGTGCCAGCAGCGTCTCATCCGGGACAGGGCCAGATGGCTACACCTTC. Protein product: CASSVSSGTGPDGYTF.

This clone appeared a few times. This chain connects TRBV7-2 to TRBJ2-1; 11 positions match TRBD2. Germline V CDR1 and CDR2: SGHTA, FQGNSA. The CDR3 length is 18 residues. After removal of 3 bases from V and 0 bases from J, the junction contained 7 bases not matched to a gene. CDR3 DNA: TGTGCCAGCAGCTTTCCTACTAGCGGGGGAAGCTCCTACAATGAGCAGTTCTTC. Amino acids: CASSFPTSGGSSYNEQFF.

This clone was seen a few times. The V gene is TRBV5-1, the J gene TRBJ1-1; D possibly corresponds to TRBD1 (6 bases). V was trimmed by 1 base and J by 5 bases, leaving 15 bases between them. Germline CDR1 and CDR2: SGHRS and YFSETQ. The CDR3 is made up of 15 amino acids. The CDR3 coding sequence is TGCGCCAGCAGCTTGACACAGGGTGGGAGGACTGAAGCTTTCTTT. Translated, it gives CASSLTQGGRTEAFF. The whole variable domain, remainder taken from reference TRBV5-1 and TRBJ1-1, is KAGVTQTPRYLIKTRGQQVTLSCSPISGHRSVSWYQQTPGQGLQFLFEYFSETQRNKGNFPGRFSGRQFSNSRSEMNVSTLELGDSALYLCASSLTQGGRTEAFFGQGTRLTVV.